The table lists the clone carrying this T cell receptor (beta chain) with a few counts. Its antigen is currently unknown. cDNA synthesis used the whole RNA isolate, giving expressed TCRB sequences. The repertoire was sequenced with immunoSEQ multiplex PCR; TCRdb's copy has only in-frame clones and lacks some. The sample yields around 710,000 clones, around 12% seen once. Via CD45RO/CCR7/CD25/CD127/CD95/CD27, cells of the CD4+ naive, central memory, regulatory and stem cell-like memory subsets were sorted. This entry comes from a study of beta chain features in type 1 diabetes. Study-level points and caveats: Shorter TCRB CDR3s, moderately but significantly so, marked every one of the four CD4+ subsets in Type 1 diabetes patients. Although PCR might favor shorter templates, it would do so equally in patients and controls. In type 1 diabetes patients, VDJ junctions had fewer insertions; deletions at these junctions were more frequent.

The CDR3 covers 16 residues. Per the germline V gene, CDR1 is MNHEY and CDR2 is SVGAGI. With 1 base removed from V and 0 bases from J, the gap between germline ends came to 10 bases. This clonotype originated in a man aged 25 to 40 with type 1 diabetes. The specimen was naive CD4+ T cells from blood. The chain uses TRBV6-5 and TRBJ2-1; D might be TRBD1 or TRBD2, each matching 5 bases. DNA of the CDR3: TGTGCCAGCAGTTACTTTAGCGACAGCTCCTACAATGAGCAGTTCTTC. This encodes CASSYFSDSSYNEQFF.